The entry that follows covers one TCR beta chain sequence. Germline-derived CDR1 and CDR2 are LNHDA and SQIVND (reference sequence). This CDR3 is built from 16 residues. After removal of 6 bases from V and 3 bases from J, the junction contained 8 bases not matched to a gene. The entry originates in a study of shared clonotypes between healthy human individuals. Only in-frame clones appear in the TCRdb table, and some are missing; sequencing was by immunoSEQ multiplex PCR. The repertoire consists of about 2,200,000 clones, with roughly 91% occurring once and the leading ten covering 1.7%. Naive CD8 cells, CD45RO-negative and positively selected for CCR7, excluded terminally differentiated effector memory CD45RA+ cells.

This sequence was found in a man younger than 30 in good health. Some clones in this sample may be carry-over from other donors' samples. The V and J genes are TRBV19 and TRBJ1-2; TRBD1 agrees at 12 bases. The sequenced sample consisted of naive CD8+ T cells from PBMCs. CDR3 protein: CASRLLRDRGHYGYTF. CDR3 in DNA: TGTGCCAGTAGACTCCTTCGGGACAGGGGGCACTATGGCTACACCTTC.